This T cell receptor beta chain is from a study of blood T cell repertoires in COVID-19. The V segment lost 4 bases and the J segment 12 bases; nucleotides outside the gene matches: 16. The CDR3 sequence is 15 residues long. CDR1 and CDR2 from the germline V gene are GTSNPN and SVGIG (reference sequence). TCRdb's table, derived via immunoSEQ multiplex PCR, lists solely in-frame clones and lacks some. Of about 58,000 clones listed, 60% to 85% are singletons. The chain joins TRBV30 to TRBJ1-4; 8 bases agree with TRBD1. This TCR derives from a human donor in a cohort sampled during active COVID-19. The specimen was peripheral blood. The CDR3 region has the DNA TGTGCCTGGAACTTAGGGTGGACAGGGAGGAAAGAACTGTTTTTT. This gives the protein CAWNLGWTGRKELFF.